This T cell receptor (beta chain) was captured by sequencing in a study of patients and donors after allogeneic stem cell transplantation. TCRdb independently ran MiXCR on the RT-PCR reads; one entry per CDR3 protein. This sample has about 960,000 distinct CDR3 sequences, with around 17% found just once. This CDR3 has 15 amino acids. Germline CDR1 and CDR2: DFQATT and SNEGSKA (reference sequence). V gave up 2 bases and J gave up 2 bases; unmatched junction bases: 7. The sequencing input was blood, either unsorted or a sorted T cell fraction (not recorded which). The receptor was isolated from a human donor who was either an allogeneic HSCT recipient or a stem cell or donor lymphocyte infusion donor (not recorded which). It is not recorded whose cells these are; they may come from a transplant donor. The chain uses TRBV20-1 and TRBJ2-3; 7 bases map to TRBD2. The CDR3 protein is CSARSGGRFTDTQYF. DNA for the CDR3: TGCAGTGCTAGAAGTGGCGGGAGATTCACAGATACGCAGTATTTT.